Listed here are 14 T cell receptor delta chains from one sample, sequenced in a study of gamma-delta T cells after stem cell transplantation. TCRdb processed the RT-PCR reads again with the CATT caller. The repertoire holds thousands of delta-chain clones, with about 2% as singletons. What was sequenced was gamma-delta T cells. The receptors come from a human donor. It is not recorded whose cells these are; they may come from a transplant donor.

By share, this clone counts as medium-sized. The chain combines TRDV2 with TRDJ1; D is possibly TRDD3 (6 bases). The CDR3 spans 15 residues. CDR1 and CDR2 from the germline V gene are GEAIGNYY and EKD. V lost 2 bases and J lost 3, with 15 bases in between. The CDR3 sequence: CACDNLAGDSDKLIF. DNA for the CDR3: TGTGCCTGTGACAACCTTGCTGGGGATTCCGATAAACTCATCTTT.

This clone came up a few times. This may stem from a read error, because a much larger clone lies one nucleotide away. This chain uses TRDV2 with TRDJ1; 7 bases agree with TRDD3. J was trimmed by 0 bases and V by 5 bases; bases with no gene match: 8. The CDR3 is 15 amino acids. Germline assignment: CDR1 GEAIGNYY and CDR2 EKD. The CDR3 sequence: CACGTVGYHTDKLIF. The CDR3 DNA reads TGTGCCTGTGGCACGGTGGGATACCACACCGATAAACTCATCTTT.

This clone was seen more than once but under ten times. A much larger clonotype is one base distant, so this may be a read error. The V gene is TRDV2, the J gene TRDJ1; TRDD3 agrees at 7 bases. V lost 4 bases to trimming and J lost 0 bases; unmatched junction nucleotides: 10. The germline gives CDR1 GEAIGNYY, CDR2 EKD. This CDR3 is 16 amino acids long. CDR3: CACDISWGTYTDKLIF. CDR3 nucleotides: TGTGCCTGTGATATTTCGTGGGGGACGTACACCGATAAACTCATCTTT.

With respect to this clone: A read error may explain this, as a much larger clone is one base away. Other DNA sequences in the sample encode the same CDR3. The chain joins TRDV2 to TRDJ1; 11 bases map to TRDD3. The CDR3 length is 19 residues. Germline V CDR1 and CDR2: GEAIGNYY, EKD. This CDR3 is CACDTLTGYWGIDTDKLIF. Written as DNA, the CDR3 is TGCGCCTGTGACACCCTGACTGGGTACTGGGGGATAGACACCGATAAACTCATCTTT.

This clone was seen only a few times. A far larger clone lies a single base away; this is likely a read error. This rearrangement joins TRDV2 to TRDJ1; 8 bases match TRDD3. This CDR3 is 15 amino acids long. The germline V gene encodes CDR1 GEAIGNYY and CDR2 EKD. V shed 2 bases and J 10 bases; nucleotides not matched to a gene: 14. CDR3 residues: CACDKLLGAPEGLIF. In DNA form, the CDR3 reads TGTGCCTGTGACAAACTACTGGGGGCCCCTGAGGGACTCATCTTT.

This clone occurred a few times. The protein TCRdb lists belongs to a much larger clone and differs from this DNA's translation at residue 7, which points to a read error; the protein shown is made from the DNA. The chain is built from TRDV2 and TRDJ1, with 8 bases aligning to TRDD3. V lost 1 base and J lost 2; bases outside the gene matches: 11. The length of the CDR3 is 17 residues. Germline lookup yields CDR1 GEAIGNYY and CDR2 EKD. As DNA, the CDR3 is TGTGCCTGTGACACACTGAGGGATACGCGTAATACCGATAAACTCATCTTT. Its protein is CACDTLRDTRNTDKLIF.

V usage is TRDV2 and J usage is TRDJ3; 9 nucleotides agree with TRDD3. CDR3 length equals 20 residues. V shed 3 bases and J 0 bases; nucleotides not matched to a gene: 11. Germline assignment: CDR1 GEAIGNYY and CDR2 EKD. CDR3: CACDSYWGTNSSWDTRQMFF. DNA of the CDR3: TGTGCCTGTGACTCGTACTGGGGGACAAACAGCTCCTGGGACACCCGACAGATGTTTTTC.

Concerning this clone itself: This DNA translates differently at residue 12 from the TCRdb protein, which is that of a much larger clone; a read error is likely, and the protein shown is the DNA's own translation. The DNA of the CDR3 is TGTGCCTGTGACTTACTGGGGGATGGGGGTCGATTCATCTTT. It yields the protein CACDLLGDGGRFIF. The chain is built from TRDV2 and TRDJ1; 10 nucleotides align to TRDD3. Germline values: CDR1 GEAIGNYY, CDR2 EKD. V dropped 3 bases and J dropped 12; count of bases not matched to a gene: 12. The CDR3 sequence is 14 residues long.

On this clone itself: TCRdb shows a much larger clone's protein in place of this DNA's translation, and the two differ at residue 5, likely through a read error; the protein shown is translated from the DNA. Written as DNA, the CDR3 is TGTGCCTGTGACCCCTCTGGGGGATTCAGCTCCTGGGACACCCGACAGATGTTTTTC. It translates to CACDPSGGFSSWDTRQMFF. V gene TRDV2 combines with J gene TRDJ3, with 9 bases matching TRDD3. The CDR3 covers 19 residues. Germline CDR1 GEAIGNYY, CDR2 EKD. The ends lost 3 bases at V and 0 bases at J; junction bases unmatched: 8.

This clone is labeled medium-sized (0.01 to 0.1%). The chain recombines TRDV2 with TRDJ1; D is perhaps TRDD3 (6 bases). The CDR3 length is 15 residues. Germline loops: CDR1 GEAIGNYY, CDR2 EKD. V was pared by 4 bases and J by 0 bases, with 14 bases between. The CDR3 DNA reads TGTGCCTGTGATCCTTGGGGGGCTCACACCGATAAACTCATCTTT. Translating gives CACDPWGAHTDKLIF.

By share of the sample, this clone is medium-sized. One end of the junction fails to match germline, which may point to a read error. The gene calls are TRDV1 and TRDJ1; 7 bases agree with TRDD3. The germline gives CDR1 TSWWSYY, CDR2 QGS. CDR3 size: 22 residues. DNA for the CDR3: TGTGCTCTTGGGGAGCCCTGGCTTCCGCTTTACCACTGGGGTGGCTACACCGATAAACTCACCTTT. Amino acid sequence: CALGEPWLPLYHWGGYTDKLTF.

Points on this clone: A far larger clone is off by one base, so a read error is likely. Other nucleotide sequences from this sample produce the same CDR3. The chain couples TRDV2 to TRDJ1, with 12 bases aligning to TRDD3. The CDR3 length is 18 residues. The germline CDR1 and CDR2 sequences are GEAIGNYY and EKD. Here the CDR3 reads CACDPLGDTLPHTDKLIF. The CDR3 coding sequence is TGCGCCTGTGACCCACTGGGGGATACCCTCCCACACACCGATAAACTCATCTTT.

This clone is classed as medium-sized. The chain uses TRDV2 and TRDJ1; 13 bases align to TRDD3. The trim removed 3 bases at V and 0 bases at J, leaving 9 bases unmatched. Germline CDR1 reads GEAIGNYY; CDR2 reads EKD. The CDR3 is 18 residues long. CDR3 in amino acids: CACDALLGDTPYTDKLIF. The CDR3 coding sequence is TGTGCCTGTGACGCCCTACTGGGGGATACGCCCTACACCGATAAACTCATCTTT.

This clone was recorded a few times. The rearrangement links TRDV2 to TRDJ1, with 9 bases lining up with TRDD3. V dropped 1 base and J dropped 0; count of bases not matched to a gene: 11. This CDR3 has 18 residues. Germline values: CDR1 GEAIGNYY, CDR2 EKD. As DNA, the CDR3 is TGTGCCTGTGACACTCTGGGGGATTACCCCAAAAACACCGATAAACTCATCTTT. Protein sequence: CACDTLGDYPKNTDKLIF.